This T cell receptor (beta chain) comes out of a study of shared clonotypes between healthy human individuals. Trimming at V came to 5 bases and at J to 0 bases, leaving 6 bases not matched to a gene. In germline, CDR1 is MDHEN, CDR2 SYDVKM. This CDR3 has 16 amino acids. Turning to this clone: The identical CDR3 is also encoded by other nucleotide sequences in the sample.

Unsorted material relied on roughly 86 million PBMCs as the source of genomic DNA. Measured with immunoSEQ multiplex PCR; TCRdb has only the in-frame clones, and not every one. The table records approximately 500,000 clones, roughly 78% of them present only once. The sequencing sample was made of PBMCs. The origin of this receptor is a woman in her 40s in good health. Some clones in this sample may be carry-over from other donors' samples. V is TRBV28 and J is TRBJ2-1; TRBD2 agrees at 8 bases. DNA of the CDR3: TGTGCCAGCAGTCGAACTAGCGGAAGCTCCTACAATGAGCAGTTCTTC. Its translation: CASSRTSGSSYNEQFF.